This is a list of T cell receptor beta chains from one sample in a study of human T cells and chemical hapten exposure. One entry per CDR3 protein, called by TCRdb with MiXCR from the RACE reads. The sample has 95,000 or so distinct CDR3 sequences, 10% to 12% seen once. This material consisted of whole blood, taken in connection with sensitization to the hapten diphenylcyclopropenone (DPC). These TCRs come from a woman between 40 and 50 years old with alopecia areata. Some clones in this sample may be carry-over from other donors' samples. The CDR3 runs from the conserved cysteine through the conserved F or W. D genes are given only for firm matches. The size entry is marked missing in some rows and otherwise reads once, few, many or a size class.

j_gene,abundance,d_gene,v_gene,CDR3aa,CDR3nt
TRBJ2-7,many,-,TRBV4-3,CASSQGTYSYEQYF,TGCGCCAGCAGCCAGGGGACCTACTCCTACGAGCAGTACTTC
TRBJ2-7,few,-,TRBV6-2/TRBV6-3,CASSYGRGTEQYF,TGTGCCAGCAGTTACGGACGGGGAACCGAGCAGTACTTC
TRBJ1-2,-,-,TRBV5-7,CASSWGISYGYTF,TGTGCCAGCAGCTGGGGCATTAGCTATGGCTACACCTTC
TRBJ1-1,-,-,TRBV20-1,CSYLVANTEAFF,TGCAGCTATTTGGTGGCGAACACTGAAGCTTTCTTT
TRBJ2-3,many,-,TRBV18,CASSPGLTDTQYF,TGTGCCAGCTCACCGGGGCTGACAGATACGCAGTATTTT
TRBJ1-1,many,-,TRBV6-4,CASSSKGENTEAFF,TGTGCCAGCAGTTCCAAGGGGGAGAACACTGAAGCTTTCTTT
TRBJ2-7,few,-,TRBV2,CASKSAPSASYEQYF,TGTGCCAGCAAATCTGCGCCTAGCGCATCCTACGAGCAGTACTTC
TRBJ1-4,few,-,TRBV5-1,CASSLNTGGGEKLFF,TGCGCCAGCAGCTTGAATACCGGAGGAGGGGAAAAACTGTTTTTT
TRBJ1-2,many,-,TRBV12-5,CASGLPSSRISHGYTF,TGTGCTAGTGGTTTGCCCTCGAGCAGAATTTCTCATGGCTACACCTTC
TRBJ1-1,few,TRBD1,TRBV4-3,CASTLDRGEAFF,TGCGCCAGCACCCTCGACAGGGGTGAAGCTTTCTTT
TRBJ2-1,-,-,TRBV12-5,CASGLGFTYNEQFF,TGTGCTAGTGGTTTGGGGTTTACCTACAATGAGCAGTTCTTC
TRBJ1-1,many,-,TRBV10-3,CATSRTDGNTEAFF,TGTGCCACCTCTCGGACAGACGGAAACACTGAAGCTTTCTTT
TRBJ2-3,many,TRBD1,TRBV5-1,CASSLEGTGYTDTQYF,TGCGCCAGCAGCTTGGAAGGGACAGGGTACACAGATACGCAGTATTTT
TRBJ2-1,-,-,TRBV29-1,CSVERVMAIEQFF,TGCAGCGTTGAAAGGGTGATGGCGATTGAGCAGTTCTTC
TRBJ2-5,few,-,TRBV7-6,CASTQHDETQYF,TGTGCCAGCACTCAGCACGACGAGACCCAGTACTTC
TRBJ2-7,few,TRBD2,TRBV12-3/TRBV12-4,CASQIAGDYEQYF,TGTGCCAGCCAGATAGCGGGGGACTACGAGCAGTACTTC
TRBJ2-7,-,-,TRBV19,CASSTQGHPSYEQYF,TGTGCCAGTAGTACTCAGGGCCACCCTTCCTACGAGCAGTACTTC
TRBJ1-3,many,-,TRBV20-1,CSAIGTLATIYF,TGCAGTGCCATCGGGACCTTGGCTACCATATATTTT
TRBJ2-5,many,-,TRBV7-9,CASSFPTGPPVETQYF,TGTGCCAGCAGCTTCCCGACAGGACCACCCGTGGAGACCCAGTACTTC
TRBJ2-7,-,-,TRBV2,CASSGDLGPYEQYF,TGTGCCAGCAGTGGGGACCTTGGCCCTTACGAGCAGTACTTC
TRBJ2-6,few,-,TRBV2,CASSEVSGLSVGANVLTF,TGTGCCAGCAGTGAAGTTTCCGGCCTCTCGGTTGGGGCCAACGTCCTGACTTTC
TRBJ2-7,-,-,TRBV18,CASSPPGTATYEQYF,TGTGCCAGCTCACCACCGGGCACCGCTACCTACGAGCAGTACTTC
TRBJ2-7,-,-,TRBV29-1,CSVAGAYEQYF,TGCAGCGTTGCAGGGGCCTACGAGCAGTACTTC
TRBJ1-2,few,TRBD1,TRBV29-1,CSVEGQGFYGYTF,TGCAGCGTTGAGGGACAGGGGTTCTATGGCTACACCTTC
TRBJ2-2,many,-,TRBV24-1,CATSDSQAVSRGPGELFF,TGTGCCACCAGTGATTCTCAAGCGGTGAGCCGCGGCCCCGGGGAGCTGTTTTTT
TRBJ2-5,few,-,TRBV20-1,CSAQGPQETQYF,TGCAGTGCTCAGGGCCCACAAGAGACCCAGTACTTC
TRBJ1-1,few,-,TRBV29-1,CSVAQGNTEAFF,TGCAGCGTTGCACAGGGGAACACTGAAGCTTTCTTT
TRBJ1-3,few,-,TRBV10-3,CAISESPGAGGNTIYF,TGTGCCATCAGTGAGTCACCGGGGGCAGGAGGAAACACCATATATTTT
TRBJ1-1,many,-,TRBV12-3/TRBV12-4,CASSEGPTNTEAFF,TGTGCCAGCAGTGAAGGACCGACGAACACTGAAGCTTTCTTT